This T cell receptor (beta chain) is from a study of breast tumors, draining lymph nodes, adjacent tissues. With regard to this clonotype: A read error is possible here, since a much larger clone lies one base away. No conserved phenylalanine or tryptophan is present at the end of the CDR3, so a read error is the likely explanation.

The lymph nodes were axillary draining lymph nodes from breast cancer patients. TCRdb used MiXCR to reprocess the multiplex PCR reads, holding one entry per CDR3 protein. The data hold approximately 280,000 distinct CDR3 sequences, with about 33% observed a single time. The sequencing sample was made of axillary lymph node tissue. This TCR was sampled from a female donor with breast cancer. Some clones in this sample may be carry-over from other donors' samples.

The CDR3 nucleotides read TGTGCCAGCAGCTCCAAGAGCGGGCCTTACGAGCAGTACTAC. It yields the protein CASSSKSGPYEQYY. The V and J genes are TRBV4-2 and TRBJ2-7, with D possibly TRBD2 on 6 matching bases. This CDR3 has 14 residues. The germline V gene has CDR1 LGHNA and CDR2 YNFKEQ. Trimming shortened V by 5 bases and J by 4 bases, and 15 bases separated the two germline ends.